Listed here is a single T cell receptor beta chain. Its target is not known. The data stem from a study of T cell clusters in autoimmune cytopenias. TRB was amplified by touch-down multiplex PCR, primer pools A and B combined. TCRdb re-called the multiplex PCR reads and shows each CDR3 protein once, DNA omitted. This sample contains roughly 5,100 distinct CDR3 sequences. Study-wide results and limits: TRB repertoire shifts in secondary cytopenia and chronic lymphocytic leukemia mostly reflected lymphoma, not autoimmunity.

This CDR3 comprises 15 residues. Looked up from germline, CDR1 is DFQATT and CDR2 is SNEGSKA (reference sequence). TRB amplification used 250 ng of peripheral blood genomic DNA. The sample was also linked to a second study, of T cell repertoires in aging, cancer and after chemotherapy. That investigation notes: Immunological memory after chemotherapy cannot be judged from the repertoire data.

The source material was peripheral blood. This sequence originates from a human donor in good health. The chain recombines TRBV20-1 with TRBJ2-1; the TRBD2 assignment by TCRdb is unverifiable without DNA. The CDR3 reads CSAKGSGSSYNEQFF.